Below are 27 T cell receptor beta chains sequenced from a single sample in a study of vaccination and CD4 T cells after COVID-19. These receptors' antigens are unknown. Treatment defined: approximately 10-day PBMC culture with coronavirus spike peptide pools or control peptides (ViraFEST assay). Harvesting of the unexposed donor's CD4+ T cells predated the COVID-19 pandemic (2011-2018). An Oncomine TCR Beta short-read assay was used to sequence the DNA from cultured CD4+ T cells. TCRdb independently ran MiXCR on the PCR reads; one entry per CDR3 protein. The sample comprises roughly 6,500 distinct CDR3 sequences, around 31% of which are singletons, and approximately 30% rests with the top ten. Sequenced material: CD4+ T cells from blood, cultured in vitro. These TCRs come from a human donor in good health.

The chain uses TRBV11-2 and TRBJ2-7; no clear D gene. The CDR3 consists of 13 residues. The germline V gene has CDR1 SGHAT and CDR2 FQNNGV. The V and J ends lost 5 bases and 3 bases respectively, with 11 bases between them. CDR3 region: CASSLQWNYEQYF. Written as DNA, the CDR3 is TGTGCCAGCAGCCTTCAGTGGAACTACGAGCAGTACTTC.

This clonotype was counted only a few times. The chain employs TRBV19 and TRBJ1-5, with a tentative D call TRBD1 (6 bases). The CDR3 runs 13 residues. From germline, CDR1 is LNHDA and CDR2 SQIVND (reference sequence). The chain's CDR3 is CAASGARAQPQHF. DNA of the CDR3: TGTGCAGCGTCAGGGGCAAGGGCTCAGCCCCAGCATTTT.

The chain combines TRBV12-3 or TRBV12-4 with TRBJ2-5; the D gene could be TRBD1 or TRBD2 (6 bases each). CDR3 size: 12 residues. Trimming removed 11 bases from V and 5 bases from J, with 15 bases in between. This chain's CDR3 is CAGGTGRETQYF. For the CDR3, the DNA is TGTGCCGGGGGCACGGGGAGGGAGACCCAGTACTTC.

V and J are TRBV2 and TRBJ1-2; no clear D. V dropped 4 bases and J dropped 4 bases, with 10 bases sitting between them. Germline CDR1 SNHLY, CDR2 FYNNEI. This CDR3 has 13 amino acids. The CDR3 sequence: CASSAVTAYGYTF. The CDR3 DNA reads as TGTGCCAGCAGTGCCGTCACCGCCTATGGCTACACCTTC.

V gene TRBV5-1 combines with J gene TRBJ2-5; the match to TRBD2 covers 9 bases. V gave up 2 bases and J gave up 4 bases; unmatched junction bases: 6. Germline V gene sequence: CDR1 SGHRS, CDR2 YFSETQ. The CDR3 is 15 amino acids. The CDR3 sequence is CASSFIAGVGETQYF. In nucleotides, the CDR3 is TGCGCCAGCAGCTTTATAGCGGGGGTCGGAGAGACCCAGTACTTC.

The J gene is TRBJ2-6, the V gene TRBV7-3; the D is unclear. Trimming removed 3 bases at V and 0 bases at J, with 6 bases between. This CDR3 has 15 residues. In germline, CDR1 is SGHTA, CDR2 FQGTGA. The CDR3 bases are TGTGCCAGCAGCTTCGAGGTCTCTGGGGCCAACGTCCTGACTTTC. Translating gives CASSFEVSGANVLTF.

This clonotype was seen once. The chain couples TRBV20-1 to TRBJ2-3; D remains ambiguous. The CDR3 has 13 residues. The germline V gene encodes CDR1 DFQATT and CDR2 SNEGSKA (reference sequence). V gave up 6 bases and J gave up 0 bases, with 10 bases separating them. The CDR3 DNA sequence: TGCAGTGCACCAGCCGGGAGCACAGATACGCAGTATTTT. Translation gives CSAPAGSTDTQYF.

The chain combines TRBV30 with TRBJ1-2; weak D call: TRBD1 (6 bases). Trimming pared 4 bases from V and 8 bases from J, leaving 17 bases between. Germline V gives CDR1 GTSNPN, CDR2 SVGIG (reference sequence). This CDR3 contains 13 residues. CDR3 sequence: CAWTVSGDDGYTF. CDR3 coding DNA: TGTGCCTGGACCGTGTCAGGGGACGACGGCTACACCTTC. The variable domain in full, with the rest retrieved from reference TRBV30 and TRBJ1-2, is SQTIHQWPATLVQPVGSPLSLECTVEGTSNPNLYWYRQAAGRGLQLLFYSVGIGQISSEVPQNLSASRPQDRQFILSSKKLLLSDSGFYLCAWTVSGDDGYTFGSGTRLTVV.

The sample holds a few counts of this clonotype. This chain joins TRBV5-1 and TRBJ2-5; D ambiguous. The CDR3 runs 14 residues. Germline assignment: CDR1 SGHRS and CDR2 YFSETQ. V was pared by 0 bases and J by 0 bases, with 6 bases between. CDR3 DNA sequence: TGCGCCAGCAGCTTGGCCACGGACCAAGAGACCCAGTACTTC. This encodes CASSLATDQETQYF. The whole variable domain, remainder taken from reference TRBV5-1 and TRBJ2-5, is KAGVTQTPRYLIKTRGQQVTLSCSPISGHRSVSWYQQTPGQGLQFLFEYFSETQRNKGNFPGRFSGRQFSNSRSEMNVSTLELGDSALYLCASSLATDQETQYFGPGTRLLVL.

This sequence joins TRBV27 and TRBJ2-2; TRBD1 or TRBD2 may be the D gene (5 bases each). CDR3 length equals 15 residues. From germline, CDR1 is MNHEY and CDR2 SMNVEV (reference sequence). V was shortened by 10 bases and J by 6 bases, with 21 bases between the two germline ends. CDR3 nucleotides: TGTGCCACCTTATCCGGGACGGGACCCGCCGGGGAGCTGTTTTTT. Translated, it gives CATLSGTGPAGELFF.

In nucleotides, the CDR3 is TGTGCCAGCAGCTTAACAGGGAGCAACGCCTATAATTCACCCCTCCACTTT. Translating gives CASSLTGSNAYNSPLHF. The chain is built from TRBV7-3 and TRBJ1-6; D remains ambiguous. The CDR3 length is 17 residues. From germline, CDR1 is SGHTA and CDR2 FQGTGA. Deletions cut 0 bases from V and 2 bases from J, with 11 bases between.

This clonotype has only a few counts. CDR3 DNA: TGTGCCAGCAGCCAAGAAGGCACTCGTATATCGGGATACGTATATGGCTACACCTTC. Its protein is CASSQEGTRISGYVYGYTF. V is TRBV4-2 and J is TRBJ1-2, with D unresolved. V gave up 0 bases and J gave up 5 bases, with 25 bases separating them. This CDR3 spans 19 amino acids. CDR1 and CDR2 from the germline V gene are LGHNA and YNFKEQ.

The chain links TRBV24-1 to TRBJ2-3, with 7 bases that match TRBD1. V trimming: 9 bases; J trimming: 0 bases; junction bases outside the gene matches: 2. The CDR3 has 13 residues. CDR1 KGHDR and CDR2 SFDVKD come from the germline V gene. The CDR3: CATGDSSTDTQYF. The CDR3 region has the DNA TGTGCCACCGGGGACAGCAGCACAGATACGCAGTATTTT.

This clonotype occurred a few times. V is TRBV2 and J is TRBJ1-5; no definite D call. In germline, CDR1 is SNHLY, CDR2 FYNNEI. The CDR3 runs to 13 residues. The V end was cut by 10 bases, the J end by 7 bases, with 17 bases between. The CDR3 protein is CANRGGLDQPQHF. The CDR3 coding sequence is TGTGCCAACCGGGGAGGCTTGGACCAGCCCCAGCATTTT.

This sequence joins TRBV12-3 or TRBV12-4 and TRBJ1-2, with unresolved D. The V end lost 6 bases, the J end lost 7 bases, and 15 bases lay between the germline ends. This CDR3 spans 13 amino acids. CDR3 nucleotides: TGTGCCAGCAGCCCCCCATTCGATGTTGGCTACACCTTC. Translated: CASSPPFDVGYTF.

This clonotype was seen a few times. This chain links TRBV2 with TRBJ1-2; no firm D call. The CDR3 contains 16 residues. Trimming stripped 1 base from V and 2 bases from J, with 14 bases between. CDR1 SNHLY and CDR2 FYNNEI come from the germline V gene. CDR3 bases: TGTGCCAGCAGTGAAGTGGAATCGACGGCCAACTATGGCTACACCTTC. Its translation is CASSEVESTANYGYTF.

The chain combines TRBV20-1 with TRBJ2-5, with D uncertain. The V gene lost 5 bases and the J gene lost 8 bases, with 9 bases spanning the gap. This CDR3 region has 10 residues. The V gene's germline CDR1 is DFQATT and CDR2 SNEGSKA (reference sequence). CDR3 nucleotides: TGCAGTGCTGTCTTTGAAACCCAGTACTTC. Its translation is CSAVFETQYF.

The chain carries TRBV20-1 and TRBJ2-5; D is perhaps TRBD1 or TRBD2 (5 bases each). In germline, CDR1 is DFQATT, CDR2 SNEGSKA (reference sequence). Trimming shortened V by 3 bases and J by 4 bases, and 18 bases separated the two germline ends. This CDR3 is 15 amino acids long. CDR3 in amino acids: CSASRDAEMIETQYF. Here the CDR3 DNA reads TGCAGTGCTAGTAGGGACGCGGAGATGATAGAGACCCAGTACTTC.

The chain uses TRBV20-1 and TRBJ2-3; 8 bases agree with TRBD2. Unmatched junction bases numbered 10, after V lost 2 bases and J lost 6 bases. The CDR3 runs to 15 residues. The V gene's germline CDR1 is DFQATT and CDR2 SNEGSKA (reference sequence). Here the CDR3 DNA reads TGCAGTGCTAGAAGTACTAGCGGACCCGGGGATACGCAGTATTTT. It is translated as CSARSTSGPGDTQYF.

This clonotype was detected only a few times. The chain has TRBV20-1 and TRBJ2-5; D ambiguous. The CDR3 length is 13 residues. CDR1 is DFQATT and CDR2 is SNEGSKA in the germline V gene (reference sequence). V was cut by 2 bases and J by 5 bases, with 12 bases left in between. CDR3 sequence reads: CSARQNQAETQYF. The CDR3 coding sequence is TGCAGTGCTAGACAGAACCAGGCCGAGACCCAGTACTTC.

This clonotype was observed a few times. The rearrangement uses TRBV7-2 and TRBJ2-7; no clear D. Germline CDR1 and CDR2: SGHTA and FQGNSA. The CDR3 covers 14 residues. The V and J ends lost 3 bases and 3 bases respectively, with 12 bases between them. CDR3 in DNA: TGTGCCAGCAGCTTTCTGGGCGGTAACTACGAGCAGTACTTC. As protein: CASSFLGGNYEQYF.

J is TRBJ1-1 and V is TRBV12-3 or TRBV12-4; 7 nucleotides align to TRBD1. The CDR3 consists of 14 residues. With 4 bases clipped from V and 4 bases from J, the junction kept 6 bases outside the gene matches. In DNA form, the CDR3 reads TGTGCCAGCAGTTACAGGGGTCGGAGCACTGAAGCTTTCTTT. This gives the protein CASSYRGRSTEAFF.

As DNA, the CDR3 is TGTGCCACCAGTGACCGCACAGGAGTAAAGGGCTACACCTTC. It specifies CATSDRTGVKGYTF. The chain has TRBV24-1 and TRBJ1-2; tentative D call: TRBD1 (5 bases). V was trimmed by 4 bases and J by 8 bases, leaving 16 bases between them. The CDR3 spans 14 residues. The germline V gene has CDR1 KGHDR and CDR2 SFDVKD.

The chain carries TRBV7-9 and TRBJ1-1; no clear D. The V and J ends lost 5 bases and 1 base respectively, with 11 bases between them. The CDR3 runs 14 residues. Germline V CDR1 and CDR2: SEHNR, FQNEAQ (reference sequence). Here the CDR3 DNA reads TGTGCCAGCAGCCTCGCACCCGGGAACACTGAAGCTTTCTTT. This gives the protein CASSLAPGNTEAFF.

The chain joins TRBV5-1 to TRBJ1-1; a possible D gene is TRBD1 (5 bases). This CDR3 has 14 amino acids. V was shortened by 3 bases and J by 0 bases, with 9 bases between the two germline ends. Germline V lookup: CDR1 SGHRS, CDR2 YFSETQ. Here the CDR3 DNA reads TGCGCCAGCAGCTCTGACAGACTGAACACTGAAGCTTTCTTT. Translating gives CASSSDRLNTEAFF.

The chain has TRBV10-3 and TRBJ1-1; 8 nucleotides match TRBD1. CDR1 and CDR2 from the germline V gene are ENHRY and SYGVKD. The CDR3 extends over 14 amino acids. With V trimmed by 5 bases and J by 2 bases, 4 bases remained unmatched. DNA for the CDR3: TGTGCCATCAGTCCAGGACAGGGAAACACTGAAGCTTTCTTT. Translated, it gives CAISPGQGNTEAFF.

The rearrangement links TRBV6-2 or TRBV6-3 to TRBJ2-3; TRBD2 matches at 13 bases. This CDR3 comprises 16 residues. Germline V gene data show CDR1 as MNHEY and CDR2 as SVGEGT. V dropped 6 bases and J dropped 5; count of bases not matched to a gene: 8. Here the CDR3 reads CASSRPTSGGGDTQYF. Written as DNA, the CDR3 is TGTGCCAGCAGCCGCCCCACTAGCGGGGGGGGAGATACGCAGTATTTT.